This passage covers 3 T cell receptor beta chains from one sample sequenced in a study of cytomegalovirus exposure and HLA in healthy donors. The PCR used 60 Vbeta and 13 Jbeta primers. This table comes from immunoSEQ multiplex PCR, and its TCRdb copy is limited to in-frame clones, with some not included. The data contain about 110,000 clones, about 75% of them seen just once; the ten biggest clones take up 2.5% to 3%. The specimen was PBMCs. These receptor sequences come from a male donor in good health and CMV-seropositive.

The rearrangement links TRBV14 to TRBJ2-7, with 8 bases matching TRBD2. From germline, CDR1 is SGHDN and CDR2 FVKESK. V dropped 4 bases and J dropped 3; count of bases not matched to a gene: 11. The CDR3 is made up of 16 amino acids. CDR3 nucleotide sequence: TGTGCCAGCAGCCCGGGGGGGAGGGGCCGCCTCTACGAGCAGTACTTC. It encodes CASSPGGRGRLYEQYF.

This rearrangement joins TRBV7-6 to TRBJ2-2, with 9 bases matching TRBD1. CDR1 SGHVS and CDR2 FNYEAQ come from the germline V gene. After removal of 7 bases from V and 5 bases from J, the junction contained 8 bases not matched to a gene. CDR3 size: 15 residues. The CDR3 region is CASTLDRGRTGELFF. The CDR3 DNA is TGTGCCAGCACCCTGGACAGGGGAAGAACCGGGGAGCTGTTTTTT.

This clone was observed once. The chain combines TRBV7-2 with TRBJ1-2, with 9 bases fitting TRBD1. The CDR3 has 19 residues. CDR1 and CDR2 from the germline V gene are SGHTA and FQGNSA. The ends lost 5 bases at V and 5 bases at J; junction bases unmatched: 21. For the CDR3, the DNA is TGTGCCAGCAGCCTACTATCCTCCCCGGGACAGGGAATGAGTTATGGCTACACCTTC. This gives the protein CASSLLSSPGQGMSYGYTF.